These 18 T cell receptor beta chains came from one sample sequenced in a study of blood T cell repertoires in COVID-19. TCRdb keeps only in-frame clones here, not all; method: immunoSEQ multiplex PCR. Of 130,000 or so clones in the sample, approximately 84% are singletons; the top ten hold approximately 17%. The material sequenced was peripheral blood. The receptors come from a woman over 75 with acute or convalescent COVID-19.

The rearrangement links TRBV3-1 (or the pseudogene TRBV3-2) to TRBJ2-2; the match to TRBD2 covers 7 bases. CDR1 is LGHDT and CDR2 is YNNKEL in the germline V gene (reference sequence). V lost 2 bases and J lost 0; bases outside the gene matches: 3. CDR3 length: 16 residues. CDR3 amino acids: CASSQYGGTNTGELFF. The CDR3 DNA reads TGTGCCAGCAGCCAATACGGGGGGACGAACACCGGGGAGCTGTTTTTT.

This clone has a single count. This chain joins TRBV27 and TRBJ2-7, with 9 bases lining up with TRBD1. V shed 4 bases, J shed 4 bases, and the junction held 5 bases outside the gene matches. Germline V lookup: CDR1 MNHEY, CDR2 SMNVEV (reference sequence). The CDR3 has 14 amino acids. CDR3: CASSYRDRAYEQYF. CDR3 nucleotide sequence: TGTGCCAGCAGTTACCGGGACAGGGCTTACGAGCAGTACTTC.

The chain carries TRBV30 and TRBJ2-4, with 8 bases lining up with TRBD1. Per the germline V gene, CDR1 is GTSNPN and CDR2 is SVGIG (reference sequence). The CDR3 contains 14 residues. V lost 4 bases to trimming and J lost 8 bases; unmatched junction nucleotides: 10. CDR3 residues: CAWKPPTGAYIQYF. The CDR3 DNA follows: TGTGCCTGGAAACCCCCGACAGGGGCGTACATTCAGTACTTC.

V is TRBV5-1 and J is TRBJ1-4; 9 bases line up with TRBD1. Per germline, CDR1 SGHRS and CDR2 YFSETQ. V lost 7 bases, J lost 16 bases, and 14 bases stayed unmatched. The CDR3 has 13 amino acids. CDR3 region: CASRMDRGWQRFF. The CDR3 DNA is TGCGCCAGCCGAATGGACAGGGGATGGCAGCGGTTTTTT.

The rearrangement links TRBV11-3 to TRBJ2-1; perhaps TRBD2 as D (6 bases). Germline V CDR1 and CDR2: SGHNT, YENEEA. The V end was cut by 5 bases, the J end by 7 bases, with 18 bases between. This CDR3 is built from 15 residues. The DNA for the CDR3 is TGTGCCAGCAGCCCAAACCCGGGAGTGCGGAATGAGCAGTTCTTC. Its protein product is CASSPNPGVRNEQFF. The variable domain in full, with the rest retrieved from reference TRBV11-3 and TRBJ2-1, is EAGVVQSPRYKIIEKKQPVAFWCNPISGHNTLYWYLQNLGQGPELLIRYENEEAVDDSQLPKDRFSAERLKGVDSTLKIQPAELGDSAVYLCASSPNPGVRNEQFFGPGTRLTVL.

The J gene is TRBJ2-1, the V gene TRBV24-1; 7 nucleotides align to TRBD2. Germline V CDR1 and CDR2: KGHDR, SFDVKD. The CDR3 is 18 residues long. The J segment lost 0 bases and the V segment lost 5 bases, leaving 12 bases of the junction unmatched. CDR3 DNA sequence: TGTGCCACCAGTGCCCCATCAGCGGGACTCAGCTCCTACAATGAGCAGTTCTTC. It specifies CATSAPSAGLSSYNEQFF.

Points on this clone: This sample includes further DNA sequences coding for the same CDR3. The chain combines TRBV5-1 with TRBJ2-5, with D hard to call. In germline, CDR1 is SGHRS, CDR2 YFSETQ. This CDR3 spans 11 amino acids. Trimming cost V 4 bases and J 2 bases, with 3 bases left between them. The CDR3 DNA sequence: TGCGCCAGCAGCCTACAAGAGACCCAGTACTTC. This codes for CASSLQETQYF.

The chain has TRBV6-6 and TRBJ2-7; TRBD1 aligns across 9 bases. The CDR3 is 15 amino acids. Per the germline V gene, CDR1 is MNHNY and CDR2 is SVGAGI (reference sequence). Trimming took 6 bases from V and 6 from J; bases not matched to a gene: 12. CDR3: CASSQQDRGFREQYF. The DNA of the CDR3 is TGTGCCAGCAGCCAGCAGGACAGGGGCTTTCGCGAGCAGTACTTC.

V usage is TRBV30 and J usage is TRBJ2-5; D not certain. The CDR3 has 12 amino acids. The germline V gene has CDR1 GTSNPN and CDR2 SVGIG (reference sequence). The V gene lost 1 base and the J gene lost 0 bases, with 3 bases spanning the gap. As DNA, the CDR3 is TGTGCCTGGAGTGCCTACCAAGAGACCCAGTACTTC. Its protein product is CAWSAYQETQYF.

The genes are TRBV7-2 and TRBJ2-7, with 7 bases lining up with TRBD2. V lost 4 bases and J lost 3; bases outside the gene matches: 6. The CDR3 length is 14 residues. CDR1 and CDR2 from the germline V gene are SGHTA and FQGNSA. In DNA form, the CDR3 reads TGTGCCAGCAGCTCCGCCGGGAGGTACTACGAGCAGTACTTC. Amino acid sequence: CASSSAGRYYEQYF.

This chain joins TRBV3-1 (or the pseudogene TRBV3-2) and TRBJ1-5; TRBD1 is a possible D gene (6 bases). Germline CDR1 reads LGHDT; CDR2 reads YNNKEL (reference sequence). The V end lost 3 bases, the J end lost 0 bases, and 15 bases lay between the germline ends. The CDR3 sequence is 17 residues long. CDR3 nucleotides: TGTGCCAGCAGCCATCCTTCGGGGGGACATAGCAATCAGCCCCAGCATTTT. Amino acids: CASSHPSGGHSNQPQHF.

This chain joins TRBV7-2 and TRBJ2-5; TRBD2 aligns across 14 bases. Germline assignment: CDR1 SGHTA and CDR2 FQGNSA. After removal of 1 base from V and 1 base from J, the junction contained 2 bases not matched to a gene. This CDR3 spans 17 amino acids. CDR3 in amino acids: CASSLVGTSGGQETQYF. The CDR3 DNA sequence: TGTGCCAGCAGCTTAGTCGGGACTAGCGGGGGCCAAGAGACCCAGTACTTC.

The V call is TRBV5-5, the J call TRBJ2-3; no firm D call. The CDR3 covers 14 residues. CDR1 and CDR2 from the germline V gene are SGHKS and YYEKEE (reference sequence). Trimming took 0 bases from V and 5 from J, leaving 10 bases between them. CDR3 protein: CASSLGLLGDTQYF. The CDR3 DNA follows: TGTGCCAGCAGCTTGGGACTCCTAGGAGATACGCAGTATTTT.

The chain is built from TRBV6-2 or TRBV6-3 and TRBJ2-3; 11 bases line up with TRBD2. The CDR3 is 17 residues long. Per germline, CDR1 MNHEY and CDR2 SVGEGT. With V trimmed by 5 bases and J by 2 bases, 9 bases remained unmatched. CDR3 sequence: CASSDLLGLADTDTQYF. In nucleotides, the CDR3 is TGTGCCAGCAGTGACCTCCTGGGACTAGCGGACACAGATACGCAGTATTTT.

The chain has TRBV4-1 and TRBJ1-3; 7 nucleotides line up with TRBD1. CDR1 is MGHRA, CDR2 YSYEKL, per germline. The CDR3 covers 17 residues. V dropped 0 bases and J dropped 0; count of bases not matched to a gene: 5. The CDR3 region is CASSQDFWDSSGNTIYF. CDR3 sequence (DNA): TGCGCCAGCAGCCAAGATTTCTGGGACAGCTCTGGAAACACCATATATTTT.

The J gene is TRBJ1-6, the V gene TRBV5-1; 8 nucleotides match TRBD1. This CDR3 contains 16 residues. Germline V lookup: CDR1 SGHRS, CDR2 YFSETQ. Trimming at V came to 4 bases and at J to 4 bases, leaving 7 bases not matched to a gene. This chain's CDR3 is CASSGGTGAYNSPLHF. As DNA, the CDR3 is TGCGCCAGCAGCGGGGGGACAGGCGCTTATAATTCACCCCTCCACTTT.

This chain joins TRBV28 and TRBJ1-2; 7 nucleotides agree with TRBD1. This CDR3 has 14 amino acids. Germline lookup yields CDR1 MDHEN and CDR2 SYDVKM. Trimming cost V 5 bases and J 3 bases; bases outside gene matches: 6. The CDR3 bases are TGTGCCAGCAGTCCCCCGACAGGGTACTATGGCTACACCTTC. Its protein product is CASSPPTGYYGYTF.

The chain combines TRBV7-6 with TRBJ2-2; the D gene is possibly TRBD1 (6 bases). Germline V gene lookup returns CDR1 SGHVS and CDR2 FNYEAQ. This CDR3 comprises 16 residues. Trimming pared 7 bases from V and 2 bases from J, leaving 17 bases between. The CDR3 bases are TGTGCCAGCAAAGCTGTGGGGACACTTAACACCGGGGAGCTGTTTTTT. It is translated as CASKAVGTLNTGELFF.